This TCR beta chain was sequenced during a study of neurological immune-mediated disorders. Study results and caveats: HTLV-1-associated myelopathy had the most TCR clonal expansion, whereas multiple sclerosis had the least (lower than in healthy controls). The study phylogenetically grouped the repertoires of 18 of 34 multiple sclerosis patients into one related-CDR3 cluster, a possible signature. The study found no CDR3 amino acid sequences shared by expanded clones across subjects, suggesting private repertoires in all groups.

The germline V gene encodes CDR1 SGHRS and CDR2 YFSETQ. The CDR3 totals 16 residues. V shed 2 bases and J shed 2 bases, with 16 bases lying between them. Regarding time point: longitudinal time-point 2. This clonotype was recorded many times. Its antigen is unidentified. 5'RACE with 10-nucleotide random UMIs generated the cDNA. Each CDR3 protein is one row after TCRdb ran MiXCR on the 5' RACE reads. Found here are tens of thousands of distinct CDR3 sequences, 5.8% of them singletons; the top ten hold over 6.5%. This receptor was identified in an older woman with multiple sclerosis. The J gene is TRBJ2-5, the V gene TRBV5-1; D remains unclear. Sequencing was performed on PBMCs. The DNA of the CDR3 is TGCGCCAGCAGCTTCATGGTGTCCGCCGCACAAGAGACCCAGTACTTC. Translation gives CASSFMVSAAQETQYF. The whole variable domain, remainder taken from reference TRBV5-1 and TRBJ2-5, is KAGVTQTPRYLIKTRGQQVTLSCSPISGHRSVSWYQQTPGQGLQFLFEYFSETQRNKGNFPGRFSGRQFSNSRSEMNVSTLELGDSALYLCASSFMVSAAQETQYFGPGTRLLVL.